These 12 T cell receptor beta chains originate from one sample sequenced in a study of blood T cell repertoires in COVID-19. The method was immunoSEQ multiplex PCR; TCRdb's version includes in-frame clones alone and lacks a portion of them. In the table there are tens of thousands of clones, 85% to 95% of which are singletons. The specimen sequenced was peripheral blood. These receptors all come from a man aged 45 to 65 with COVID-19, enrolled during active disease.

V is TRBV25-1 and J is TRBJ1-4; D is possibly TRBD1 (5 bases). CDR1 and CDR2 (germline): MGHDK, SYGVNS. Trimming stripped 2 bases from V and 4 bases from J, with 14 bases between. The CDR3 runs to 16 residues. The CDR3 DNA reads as TGTGCCAGCAGTGAAGCCGACAGCTATTTTAATGAAAAACTGTTTTTT. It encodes CASSEADSYFNEKLFF. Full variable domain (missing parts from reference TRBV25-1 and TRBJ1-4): EADIYQTPRYLVIGTGKKITLECSQTMGHDKMYWYQQDPGMELHLIHYSYGVNSTEKGDLSSESTVSRIRTEHFPLTLESARPSHTSQYLCASSEADSYFNEKLFFGSGTQLSVL.

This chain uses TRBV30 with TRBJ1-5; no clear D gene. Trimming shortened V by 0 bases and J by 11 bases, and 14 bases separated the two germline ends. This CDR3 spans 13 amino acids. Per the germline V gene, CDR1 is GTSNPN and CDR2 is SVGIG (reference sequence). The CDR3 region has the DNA TGTGCCTGGAGTGTACTCGCAACCGGGGCCCAGCATTTT. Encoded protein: CAWSVLATGAQHF.

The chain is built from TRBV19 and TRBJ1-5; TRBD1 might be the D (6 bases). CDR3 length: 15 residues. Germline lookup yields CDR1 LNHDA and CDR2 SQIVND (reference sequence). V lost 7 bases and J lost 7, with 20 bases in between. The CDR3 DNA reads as TGTGCCAGTATTGACCGAACAGGGCTCGGGCAGCCCCAGCATTTT. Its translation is CASIDRTGLGQPQHF. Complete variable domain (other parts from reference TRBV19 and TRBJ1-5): DGGITQSPKYLFRKEGQNVTLSCEQNLNHDAMYWYRQDPGQGLRLIYYSQIVNDFQKGDIAEGYSVSREKKESFPLTVTSAQKNPTAFYLCASIDRTGLGQPQHFGDGTRLSIL.

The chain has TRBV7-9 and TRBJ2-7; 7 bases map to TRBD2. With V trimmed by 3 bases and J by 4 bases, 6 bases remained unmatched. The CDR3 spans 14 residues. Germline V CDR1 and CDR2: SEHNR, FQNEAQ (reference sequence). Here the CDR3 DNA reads TGTGCCAGCAGCTTGGGGCTAGCGGAATACGAGCAGTACTTC. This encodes CASSLGLAEYEQYF.

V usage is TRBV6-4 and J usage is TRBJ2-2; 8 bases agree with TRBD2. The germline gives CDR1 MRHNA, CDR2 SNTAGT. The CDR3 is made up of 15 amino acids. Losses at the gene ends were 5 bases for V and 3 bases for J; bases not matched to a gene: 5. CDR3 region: CASSPSGLDTGELFF. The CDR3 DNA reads TGTGCCAGCAGTCCTAGCGGGCTGGACACCGGGGAGCTGTTTTTT.

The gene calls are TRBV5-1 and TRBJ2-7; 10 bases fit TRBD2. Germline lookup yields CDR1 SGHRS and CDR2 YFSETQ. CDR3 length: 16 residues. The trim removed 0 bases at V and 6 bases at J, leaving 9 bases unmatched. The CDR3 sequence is CASSLEKAGGPSEQYF. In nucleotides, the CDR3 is TGCGCCAGCAGCTTGGAGAAAGCGGGAGGGCCCTCCGAGCAGTACTTC.

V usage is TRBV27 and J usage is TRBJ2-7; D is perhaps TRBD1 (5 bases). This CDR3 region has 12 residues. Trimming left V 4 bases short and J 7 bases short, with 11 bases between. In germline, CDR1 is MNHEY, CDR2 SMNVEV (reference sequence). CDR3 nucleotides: TGTGCCAGCAGTTGGGGCTCTGGGGAGCAGTACTTC. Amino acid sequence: CASSWGSGEQYF.

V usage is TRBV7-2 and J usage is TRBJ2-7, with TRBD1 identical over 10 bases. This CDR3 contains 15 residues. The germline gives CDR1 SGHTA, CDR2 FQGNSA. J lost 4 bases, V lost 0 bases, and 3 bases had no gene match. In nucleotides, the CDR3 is TGTGCCAGCAGCTTAGCGGGACAGGGGATGTACGAGCAGTACTTC. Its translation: CASSLAGQGMYEQYF.

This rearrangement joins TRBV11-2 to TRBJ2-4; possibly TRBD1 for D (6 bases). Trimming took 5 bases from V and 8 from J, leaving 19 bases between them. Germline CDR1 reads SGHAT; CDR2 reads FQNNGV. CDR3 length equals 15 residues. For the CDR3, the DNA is TGTGCCAGCAGCCCTAGGGGAGCGGCAGGGGACATTCAGTACTTC. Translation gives CASSPRGAAGDIQYF.

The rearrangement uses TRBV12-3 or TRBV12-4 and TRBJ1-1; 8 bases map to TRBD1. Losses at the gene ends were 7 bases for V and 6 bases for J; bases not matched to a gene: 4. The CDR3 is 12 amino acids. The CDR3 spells CASTRTGPEAFF. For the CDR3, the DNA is TGTGCCAGCACTAGGACAGGGCCTGAAGCTTTCTTT.

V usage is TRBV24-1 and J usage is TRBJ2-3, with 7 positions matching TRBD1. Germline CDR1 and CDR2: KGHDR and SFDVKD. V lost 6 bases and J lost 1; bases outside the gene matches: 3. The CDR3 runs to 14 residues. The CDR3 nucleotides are TGTGCCACCAGTCCAGGGGGAGGCACAGATACGCAGTATTTT. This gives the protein CATSPGGGTDTQYF.

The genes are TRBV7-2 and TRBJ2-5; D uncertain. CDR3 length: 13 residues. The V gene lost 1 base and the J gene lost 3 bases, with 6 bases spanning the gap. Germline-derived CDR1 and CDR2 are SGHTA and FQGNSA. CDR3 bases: TGTGCCAGCAGCTTAGGCCCTAAAGAGACCCAGTACTTC. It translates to CASSLGPKETQYF. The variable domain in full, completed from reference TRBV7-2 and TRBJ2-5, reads GAGVSQSPSNKVTEKGKDVELRCDPISGHTALYWYRQSLGQGLEFLIYFQGNSAPDKSGLPSDRFSAERTGGSVSTLTIQRTQQEDSAVYLCASSLGPKETQYFGPGTRLLVL.